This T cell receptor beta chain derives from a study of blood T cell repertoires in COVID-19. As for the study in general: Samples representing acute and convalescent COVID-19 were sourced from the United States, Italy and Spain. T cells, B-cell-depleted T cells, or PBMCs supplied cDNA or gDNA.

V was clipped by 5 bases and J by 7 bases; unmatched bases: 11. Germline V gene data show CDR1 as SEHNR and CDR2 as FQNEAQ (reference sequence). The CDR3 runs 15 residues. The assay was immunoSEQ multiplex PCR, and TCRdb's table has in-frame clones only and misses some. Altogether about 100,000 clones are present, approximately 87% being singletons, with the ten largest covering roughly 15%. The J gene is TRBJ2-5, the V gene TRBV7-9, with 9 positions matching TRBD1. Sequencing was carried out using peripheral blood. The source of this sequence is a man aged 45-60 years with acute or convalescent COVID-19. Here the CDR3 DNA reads TGTGCCAGCAGCGGGCCGAGACAGGGGGAGGTGACCCAGTACTTC. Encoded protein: CASSGPRQGEVTQYF. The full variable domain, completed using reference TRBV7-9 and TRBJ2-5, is DTGVSQNPRHKITKRGQNVTFRCDPISEHNRLYWYRQTLGQGPEFLTYFQNEAQLEKSRLLSDRFSAERPKGSFSTLEIQRTEQGDSAMYLCASSGPRQGEVTQYFGPGTRLLVL.